This T cell receptor beta chain stems from a study of blood T cells in healthy people across ages. This CDR3 has 14 amino acids. Germline CDR1 and CDR2: SGHAT and FQNNGV. The V end lost 6 bases, the J end lost 1 base, and 11 bases lay between the germline ends. The sample holds a few counts of this clonotype. Then a second PCR, running roughly 7 to 11 cycles, was carried out with a sample-barcoded 5' primer and a J-beta primer mix. TCRdb reprocessed the 5' RACE reads via MiXCR and lists one record per CDR3 protein. This table holds 1.5 million to 2 million distinct CDR3 sequences, under 30% found once.

The sequenced sample was blood. The gene calls are TRBV11-2 and TRBJ2-3; D unclear. The TCR was taken from a woman aged 25 to 39 in good health. The CDR3 loop reads CASRGISGTDTQYF. DNA for the CDR3: TGTGCCAGCAGGGGCATTTCGGGCACAGATACGCAGTATTTT. Complete variable domain (other parts from reference TRBV11-2 and TRBJ2-3): EAGVAQSPRYKIIEKRQSVAFWCNPISGHATLYWYQQILGQGPKLLIQFQNNGVVDDSQLPKDRFSAERLKGVDSTLKIQPAKLEDSAVYLCASRGISGTDTQYFGPGTRLTVL.